This T cell receptor beta chain was retrieved from a study of T cells in Graves' hyperthyroidism and ophthalmopathy. Overall study results and limits: Peripheral blood also featured most of the thyroid clonotypes expanded above 0.001.

There were TCR beta CDR3 regions amplified from RNA transcripts. HTBI primers were used for first-round RT-PCR of the TCR CDR3. In TCRdb, the multiplex PCR reads were re-called with MiXCR into one record per CDR3 protein. The table shows approximately 400,000 distinct CDR3 sequences, with less than 20% occurring only once. The CDR3 runs 15 residues. Trimming removed 0 bases from V and 3 bases from J, with 11 bases in between. At least ten counts were recorded for this clonotype. Antigen unknown. The source of this sequence is a woman aged 18-29 years with Graves' hyperthyroidism. The V call is TRBV12-3 or TRBV12-4, the J call TRBJ1-2; no clear D. The sequencing input was blood. The CDR3 DNA is TGTGCCAGCAGTTTAGCGCTGGGTCGGGACTATGGCTACACCTTC. This translates into CASSLALGRDYGYTF.